These T cell receptor beta chains were read from a single sample in a study of graft-versus-host responses after intestinal transplantation. Only in-frame clones appear in the TCRdb table, and some are missing; sequencing was by immunoSEQ multiplex PCR. The sample records 75,000 to 100,000 clones, 83% being singletons. Their antigens remain unidentified. Sequences were derived from unstimulated CD8+ T cells sorted from spleen or lymph node cells, sampled before intestinal transplant. The source is a human donor who received an intestinal transplant. CDR3s include the opening cysteine and the closing phenylalanine or tryptophan. D genes are given only for firm matches. Size is omitted from some rows. Given values are once, few, many or a class for expanded clones.

J,D,size,V,CDR3,DNA
TRBJ2-3,TRBD2,.,TRBV9,CASSESGGIHTQYF,TGTGCCAGCAGCGAGAGCGGGGGGATACATACGCAGTATTTT
TRBJ2-7,.,.,TRBV7-6,CASSLEPQSSYEQYF,TGTGCCAGCAGCTTAGAACCGCAGAGCTCCTACGAGCAGTACTTC
TRBJ1-5,TRBD1,.,TRBV19,CASNYNGDRGSYSNQPQHF,TGTGCCAGTAATTATAATGGGGACAGGGGCTCCTATAGCAATCAGCCCCAGCATTTT
TRBJ1-1,.,.,TRBV5-4,CASSLGTEAFF,TGTGCCAGCAGCTTGGGCACTGAAGCTTTCTTT
TRBJ2-1,TRBD2,.,TRBV5-1,CASRKLAGAPYNEQFF,TGCGCCAGCAGGAAGCTAGCGGGAGCTCCCTACAATGAGCAGTTCTTC
TRBJ1-2,.,few,TRBV5-6,CASRRTGRGGYTF,TGTGCCAGCAGACGTACAGGGAGAGGTGGCTACACCTTC
TRBJ2-1,TRBD2,.,TRBV27,CASSRLAVTGEQFF,TGTGCCAGCAGTAGACTAGCGGTCACGGGTGAGCAGTTCTTC
TRBJ2-3,.,.,TRBV5-4,CASSLLTDTQYF,TGTGCCAGCAGCTTGCTCACAGATACGCAGTATTTT
TRBJ1-5,.,few,TRBV2,CASSELYSNQPQHF,TGTGCCAGCAGTGAGCTTTATAGCAATCAGCCCCAGCATTTT
TRBJ1-6,.,.,TRBV5-1,CASRYLPYNSPLHF,TGCGCCAGCCGTTATCTTCCCTATAATTCACCCCTCCACTTT
TRBJ2-4,TRBD1,.,TRBV10-2,CASSEDRGQDIQYF,TGCGCCAGCAGTGAGGACAGGGGGCAAGACATTCAGTACTTC
TRBJ2-2,TRBD2,.,TRBV6-5,CASIKTSGGGGELFF,TGTGCCAGCATCAAGACTAGCGGGGGAGGCGGGGAGCTGTTTTTT
TRBJ2-7,TRBD2,.,TRBV29-1,CSVGGLAGAYEQYF,TGCAGCGTGGGGGGACTAGCGGGAGCTTACGAGCAGTACTTC
TRBJ2-1,TRBD2,.,TRBV5-1,CASHSGFLASNEQFF,TGCGCCAGCCATAGCGGGTTTCTAGCCTCCAATGAGCAGTTCTTC
TRBJ1-3,.,few,TRBV13,CASDAGNTIYF,TGTGCCAGCGATGCTGGAAACACCATATATTTT
TRBJ2-7,.,.,TRBV19,CASSKGPPLRLYEQYF,TGTGCCAGTAGTAAGGGACCCCCCTTAAGACTCTACGAGCAGTACTTC
TRBJ2-1,.,.,TRBV28,CASSPSSHNEQFF,TGTGCCAGCAGCCCATCTTCGCACAATGAGCAGTTCTTC
TRBJ1-1,.,.,TRBV6-5,CASSYGGMNTEAFF,TGTGCCAGCAGTTACGGGGGGATGAACACTGAAGCTTTCTTT
TRBJ2-5,.,.,TRBV4-1,CASSHGTRRLLDPQETQYF,TGCGCCAGCAGCCACGGTACTAGGCGCTTACTAGACCCCCAAGAGACCCAGTACTTC
TRBJ2-7,TRBD1,.,TRBV2,CASSPPTGQETYEQYF,TGTGCCAGCAGTCCCCCAACGGGACAGGAAACCTACGAGCAGTACTTC
TRBJ2-7,.,.,TRBV11-2,CASSLGGSYEQYF,TGTGCCAGCAGCTTGGGGGGCTCCTACGAGCAGTACTTC
TRBJ2-7,.,.,TRBV28,CASSHSSYEQYF,TGTGCCAGCAGCCACTCCTCCTACGAGCAGTACTTC
TRBJ2-1,TRBD1,.,TRBV5-6,CASSTGTEIYNEQFF,TGTGCCAGCAGCACCGGGACAGAGATTTACAATGAGCAGTTCTTC
TRBJ1-2,.,.,TRBV4-1,CASSPPGGLNYGYTF,TGCGCCAGCAGTCCCCCTGGGGGGCTTAACTATGGCTACACCTTC
TRBJ1-4,.,.,TRBV9,CASSVGGAPNEKLFF,TGTGCCAGCAGCGTAGGAGGGGCCCCTAATGAAAAACTGTTTTTT
TRBJ1-2,.,.,TRBV5-6,CASSLGRNDNYGYTF,TGTGCCAGCAGCTTGGGCAGGAATGATAACTATGGCTACACCTTC
TRBJ2-7,.,.,TRBV5-6,CASSLAGSVYEQYF,TGTGCCAGCAGCTTGGCCGGTAGCGTTTACGAGCAGTACTTC
TRBJ2-7,TRBD1,.,TRBV10-3,CAISESTLAYRGSYEQYF,TGTGCCATCAGTGAGTCGACTCTGGCTTACAGGGGATCCTACGAGCAGTACTTC
TRBJ1-4,TRBD1,.,TRBV5-4,CASSLGQGTNEKLFF,TGTGCCAGCAGCTTGGGACAGGGGACTAATGAAAAACTGTTTTTT
TRBJ2-7,.,few,TRBV28,CASSSGFSYEQYF,TGTGCCAGCAGTTCCGGGTTCTCCTACGAGCAGTACTTC
TRBJ2-7,TRBD2,.,TRBV28,CASSPGLAGYEQYF,TGTGCCAGCAGTCCCGGACTAGCGGGATACGAGCAGTACTTC
TRBJ2-3,.,.,TRBV5-5,CASSLEGNRDTQYF,TGTGCCAGCAGCTTGGAGGGTAACCGGGATACGCAGTATTTT
TRBJ2-3,.,.,TRBV6-4,CASSDSTTDTQYF,TGTGCCAGCAGTGACTCGACAACAGATACGCAGTATTTT
TRBJ2-7,.,few,TRBV6-1,CASSHLSGPYEQYF,TGTGCCAGCAGCCACCTTAGCGGTCCCTACGAGCAGTACTTC
TRBJ2-1,.,few,TRBV27,CASSLMDGYNEQFF,TGTGCCAGCAGTTTAATGGACGGTTACAATGAGCAGTTCTTC
TRBJ2-3,.,.,TRBV2,CASRAGTDTDTQYF,TGTGCCAGCAGGGCCGGGACGGACACAGATACGCAGTATTTT
TRBJ2-1,TRBD2,.,TRBV6-4,CASSHDPGLAHEQFF,TGTGCCAGCAGCCATGACCCCGGACTAGCGCATGAGCAGTTCTTC
TRBJ1-2,.,.,TRBV7-9,CASSPTLGQAFGYTF,TGTGCCAGCAGCCCGACTCTGGGCCAGGCCTTTGGCTACACCTTC
TRBJ2-1,.,.,TRBV4-1,CASSQSHLNEQFF,TGCGCCAGCAGCCAAAGTCATTTGAATGAGCAGTTCTTC
TRBJ2-1,TRBD1,.,TRBV4-2,CASSQEVGQGYNEQFF,TGTGCCAGCAGCCAAGAGGTAGGACAGGGATACAATGAGCAGTTCTTC
TRBJ2-7,.,.,TRBV5-6,CASSFGTVNYEQYF,TGTGCCAGCAGCTTCGGGACGGTAAACTACGAGCAGTACTTC
TRBJ2-3,TRBD2,few,TRBV7-8,CASTLAGFTDTQYF,TGTGCCAGCACCCTAGCGGGATTTACAGATACGCAGTATTTT
TRBJ1-1,.,.,TRBV6-1,CASSVVRRHTEAFF,TGTGCCAGCAGTGTAGTTAGGAGGCACACTGAAGCTTTCTTT
TRBJ2-3,.,.,TRBV28,CASSSPSEGDTQYF,TGTGCCAGCAGTTCACCTTCCGAGGGAGATACGCAGTATTTT